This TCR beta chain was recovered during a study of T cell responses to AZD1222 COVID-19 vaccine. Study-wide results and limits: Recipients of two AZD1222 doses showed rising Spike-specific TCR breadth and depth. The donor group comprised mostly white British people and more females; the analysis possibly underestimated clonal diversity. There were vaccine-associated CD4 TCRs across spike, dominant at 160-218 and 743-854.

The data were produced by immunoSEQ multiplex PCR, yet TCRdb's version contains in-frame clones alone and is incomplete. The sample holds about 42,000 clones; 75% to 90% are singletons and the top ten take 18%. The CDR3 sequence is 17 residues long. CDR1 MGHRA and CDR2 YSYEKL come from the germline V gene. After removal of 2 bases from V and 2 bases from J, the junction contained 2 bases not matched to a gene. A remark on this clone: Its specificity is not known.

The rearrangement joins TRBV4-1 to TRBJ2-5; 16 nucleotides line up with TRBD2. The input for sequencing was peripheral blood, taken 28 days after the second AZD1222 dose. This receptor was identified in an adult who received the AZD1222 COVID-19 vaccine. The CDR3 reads CASSQSGLAGGQETQYF. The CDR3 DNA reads TGCGCCAGCAGCCAATCGGGACTAGCGGGGGGGCAAGAGACCCAGTACTTC.